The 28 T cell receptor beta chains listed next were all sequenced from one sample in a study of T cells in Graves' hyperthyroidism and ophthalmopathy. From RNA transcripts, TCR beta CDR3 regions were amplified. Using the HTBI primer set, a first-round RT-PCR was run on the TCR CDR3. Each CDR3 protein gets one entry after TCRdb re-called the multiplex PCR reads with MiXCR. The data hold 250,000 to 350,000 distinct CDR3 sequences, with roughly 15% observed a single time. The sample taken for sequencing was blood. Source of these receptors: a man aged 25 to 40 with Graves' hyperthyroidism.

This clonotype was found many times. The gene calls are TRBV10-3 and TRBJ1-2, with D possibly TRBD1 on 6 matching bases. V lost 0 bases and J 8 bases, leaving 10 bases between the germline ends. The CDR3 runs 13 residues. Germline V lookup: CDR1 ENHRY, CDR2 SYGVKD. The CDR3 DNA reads TGTGCCATCAGTGAGTCCACAGGGACGGGCTACACCTTC. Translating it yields CAISESTGTGYTF.

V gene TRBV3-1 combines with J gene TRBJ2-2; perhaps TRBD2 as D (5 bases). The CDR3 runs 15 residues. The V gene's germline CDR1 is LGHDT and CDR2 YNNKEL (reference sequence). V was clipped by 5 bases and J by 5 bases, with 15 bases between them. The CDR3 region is CASSSRGSGTGELFF. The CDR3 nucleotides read TGTGCCAGCAGCTCAAGAGGGTCTGGGACCGGGGAGCTGTTTTTT.

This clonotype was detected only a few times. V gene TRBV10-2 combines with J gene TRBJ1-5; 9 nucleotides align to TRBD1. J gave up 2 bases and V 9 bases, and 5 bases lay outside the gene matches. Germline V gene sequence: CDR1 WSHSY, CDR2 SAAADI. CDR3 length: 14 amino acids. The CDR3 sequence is CAREGQGGNQPQHF. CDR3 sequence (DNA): TGCGCCAGGGAGGGACAGGGTGGCAATCAGCCCCAGCATTTT.

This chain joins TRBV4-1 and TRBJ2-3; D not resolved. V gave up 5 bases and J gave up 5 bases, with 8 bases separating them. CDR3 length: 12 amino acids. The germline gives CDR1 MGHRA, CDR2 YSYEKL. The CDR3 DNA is TGCGCCAGCAGCTATGACCGAGATACGCAGTATTTT. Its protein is CASSYDRDTQYF.

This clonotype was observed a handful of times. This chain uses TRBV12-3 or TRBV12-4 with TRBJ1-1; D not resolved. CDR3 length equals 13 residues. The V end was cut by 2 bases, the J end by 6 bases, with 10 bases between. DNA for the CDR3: TGTGCCAGCAGTTTAATGAGTATATCTGAAGCTTTCTTT. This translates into CASSLMSISEAFF.

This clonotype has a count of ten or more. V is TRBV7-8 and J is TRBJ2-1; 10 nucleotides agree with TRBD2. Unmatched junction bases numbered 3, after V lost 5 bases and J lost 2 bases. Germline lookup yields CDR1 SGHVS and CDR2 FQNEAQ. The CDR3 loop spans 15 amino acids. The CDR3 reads CASSTTSGTYNEQFF. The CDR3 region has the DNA TGTGCCAGCAGCACTACTAGCGGGACCTACAATGAGCAGTTCTTC.

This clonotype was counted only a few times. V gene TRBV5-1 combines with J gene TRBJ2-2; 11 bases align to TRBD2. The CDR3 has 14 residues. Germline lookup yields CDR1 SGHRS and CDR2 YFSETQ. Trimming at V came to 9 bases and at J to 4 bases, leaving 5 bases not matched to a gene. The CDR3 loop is CATTTSGITGELFF. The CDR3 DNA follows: TGCGCCACCACGACTAGCGGGATCACCGGGGAGCTGTTTTTT.

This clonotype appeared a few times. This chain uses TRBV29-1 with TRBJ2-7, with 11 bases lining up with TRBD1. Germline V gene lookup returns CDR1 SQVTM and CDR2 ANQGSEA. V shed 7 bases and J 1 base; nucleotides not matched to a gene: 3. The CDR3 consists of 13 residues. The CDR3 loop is CSGGQGESYEQYF. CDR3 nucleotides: TGCAGCGGGGGACAGGGGGAGTCCTACGAGCAGTACTTC.

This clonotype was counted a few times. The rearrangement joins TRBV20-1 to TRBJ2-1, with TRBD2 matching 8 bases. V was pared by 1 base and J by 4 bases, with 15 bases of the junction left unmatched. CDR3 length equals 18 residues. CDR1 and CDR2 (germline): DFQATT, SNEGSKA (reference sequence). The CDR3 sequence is CSARALKASGRGYNEQFF. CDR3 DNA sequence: TGCAGTGCTAGAGCCCTAAAAGCGAGCGGGAGAGGGTACAATGAGCAGTTCTTC.

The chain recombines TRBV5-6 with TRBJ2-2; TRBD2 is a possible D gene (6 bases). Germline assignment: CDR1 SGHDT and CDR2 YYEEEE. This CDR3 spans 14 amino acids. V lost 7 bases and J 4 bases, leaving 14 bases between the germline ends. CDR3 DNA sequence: TGTGCCAGCGGCCCCGGGACTCCCACCGGGGAGCTGTTTTTT. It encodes CASGPGTPTGELFF. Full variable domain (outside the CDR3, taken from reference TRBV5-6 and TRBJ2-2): DAGVTQSPTHLIKTRGQQVTLRCSPKSGHDTVSWYQQALGQGPQFIFQYYEEEERQRGNFPDRFSGHQFPNYSSELNVNALLLGDSALYLCASGPGTPTGELFFGEGSRLTVL.

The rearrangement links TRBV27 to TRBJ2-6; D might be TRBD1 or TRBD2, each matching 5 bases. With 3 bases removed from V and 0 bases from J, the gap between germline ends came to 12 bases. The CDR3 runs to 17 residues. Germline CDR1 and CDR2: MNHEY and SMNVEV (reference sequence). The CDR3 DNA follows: TGTGCCAGCAGTTTTCGGGACCTAAGCTCTGGGGCCAACGTCCTGACTTTC. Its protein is CASSFRDLSSGANVLTF.

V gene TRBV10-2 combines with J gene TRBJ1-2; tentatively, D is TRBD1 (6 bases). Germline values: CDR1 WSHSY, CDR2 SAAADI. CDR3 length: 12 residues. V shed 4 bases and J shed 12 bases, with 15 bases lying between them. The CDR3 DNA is TGCGCCAGCAGTGGGATAGGGGGAACTCACACCTTC. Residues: CASSGIGGTHTF.

CDR3 amino acids: CSARGTSSYEQYF. CDR3 DNA sequence: TGCAGTGCTAGGGGCACCTCCTCCTACGAGCAGTACTTC. This chain uses TRBV20-1 with TRBJ2-7; D unresolved. This CDR3 has 13 amino acids. Looked up from germline, CDR1 is DFQATT and CDR2 is SNEGSKA (reference sequence). V lost 3 bases and J 0 bases, leaving 9 bases between the germline ends.

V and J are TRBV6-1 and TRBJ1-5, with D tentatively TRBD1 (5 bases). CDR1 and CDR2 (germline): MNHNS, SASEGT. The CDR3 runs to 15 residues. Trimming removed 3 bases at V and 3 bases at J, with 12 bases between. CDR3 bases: TGTGCCAGCAGTGAGTCAGGGAATCCCAATCAGCCCCAGCATTTT. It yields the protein CASSESGNPNQPQHF.

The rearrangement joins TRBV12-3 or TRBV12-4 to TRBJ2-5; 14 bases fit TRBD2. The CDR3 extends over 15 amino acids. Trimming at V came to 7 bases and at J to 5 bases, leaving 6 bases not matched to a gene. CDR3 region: CASTRTSGRFETQYF. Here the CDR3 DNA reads TGTGCCAGCACCCGGACTAGCGGGAGGTTTGAGACCCAGTACTTC.

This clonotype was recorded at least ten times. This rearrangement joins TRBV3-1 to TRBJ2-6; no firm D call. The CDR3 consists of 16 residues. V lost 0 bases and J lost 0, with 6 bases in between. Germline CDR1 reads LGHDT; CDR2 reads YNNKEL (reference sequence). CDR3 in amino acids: CASSQDLVSGANVLTF. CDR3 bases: TGTGCCAGCAGCCAAGATCTGGTCTCTGGGGCCAACGTCCTGACTTTC.

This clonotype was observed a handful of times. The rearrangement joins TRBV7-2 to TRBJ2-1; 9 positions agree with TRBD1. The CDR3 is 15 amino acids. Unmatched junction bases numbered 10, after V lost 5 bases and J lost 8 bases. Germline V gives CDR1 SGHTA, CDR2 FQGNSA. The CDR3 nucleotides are TGTGCCAGCAGCCCGCAGGACAGGGGCGGGGATGAGCAGTTCTTC. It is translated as CASSPQDRGGDEQFF.

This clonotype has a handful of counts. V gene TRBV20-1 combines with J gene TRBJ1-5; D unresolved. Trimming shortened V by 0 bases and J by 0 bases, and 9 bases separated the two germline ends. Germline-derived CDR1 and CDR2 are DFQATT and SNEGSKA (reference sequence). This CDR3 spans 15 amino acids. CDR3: CSARETAHSNQPQHF. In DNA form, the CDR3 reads TGCAGTGCTAGAGAAACAGCTCATAGCAATCAGCCCCAGCATTTT.

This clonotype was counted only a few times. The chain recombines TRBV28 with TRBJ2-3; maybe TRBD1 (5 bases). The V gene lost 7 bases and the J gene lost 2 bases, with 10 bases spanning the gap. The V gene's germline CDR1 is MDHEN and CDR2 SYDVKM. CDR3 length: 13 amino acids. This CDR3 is CASTPDNTDTQYF. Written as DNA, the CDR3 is TGTGCCAGCACTCCGGACAACACAGATACGCAGTATTTT.

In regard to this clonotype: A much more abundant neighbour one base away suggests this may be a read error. CDR3 residues: CASSLGRRHPYEQYF. The DNA of the CDR3 is TGTGCCAGCAGCTTAGGGCGGCGGCACCCCTACGAGCAGTACTTC. The chain combines TRBV11-1 with TRBJ2-7, with D uncertain. The CDR3 is 15 residues long. V shed 1 base and J shed 2 bases, with 12 bases lying between them. CDR1 and CDR2 from the germline V gene are SGHAT and FQDESV (reference sequence).

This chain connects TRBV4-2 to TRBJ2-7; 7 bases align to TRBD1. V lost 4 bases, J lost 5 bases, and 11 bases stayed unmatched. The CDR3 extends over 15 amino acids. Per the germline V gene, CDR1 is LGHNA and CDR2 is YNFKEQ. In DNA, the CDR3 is TGTGCCAGCAGCCTCCGACAGGGAGAAACCCACGAGCAGTACTTC. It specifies CASSLRQGETHEQYF.

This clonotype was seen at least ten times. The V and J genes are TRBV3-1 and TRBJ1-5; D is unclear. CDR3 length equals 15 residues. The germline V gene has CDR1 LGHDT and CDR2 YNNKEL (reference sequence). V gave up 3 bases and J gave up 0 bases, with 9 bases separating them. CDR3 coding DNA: TGTGCCAGCAGCCAGACACCCTATAGCAATCAGCCCCAGCATTTT. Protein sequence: CASSQTPYSNQPQHF.

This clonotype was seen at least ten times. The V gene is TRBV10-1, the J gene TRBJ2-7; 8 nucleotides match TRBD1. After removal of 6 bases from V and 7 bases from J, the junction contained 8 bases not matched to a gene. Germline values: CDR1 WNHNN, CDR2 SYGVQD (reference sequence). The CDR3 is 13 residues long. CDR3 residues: CASSADRGGEQYF. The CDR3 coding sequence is TGCGCCAGCAGCGCCGACAGGGGTGGAGAGCAGTACTTC.

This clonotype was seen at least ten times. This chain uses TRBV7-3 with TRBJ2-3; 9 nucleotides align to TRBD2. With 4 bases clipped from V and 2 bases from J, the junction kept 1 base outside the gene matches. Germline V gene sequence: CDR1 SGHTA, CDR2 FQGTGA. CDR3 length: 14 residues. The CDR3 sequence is CASSSSGNTDTQYF. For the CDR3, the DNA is TGTGCCAGCAGCTCTAGCGGGAACACAGATACGCAGTATTTT. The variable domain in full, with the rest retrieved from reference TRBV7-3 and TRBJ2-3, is GAGVSQTPSNKVTEKGKYVELRCDPISGHTALYWYRQSLGQGPEFLIYFQGTGAADDSGLPNDRFFAVRPEGSVSTLKIQRTERGDSAVYLCASSSSGNTDTQYFGPGTRLTVL.

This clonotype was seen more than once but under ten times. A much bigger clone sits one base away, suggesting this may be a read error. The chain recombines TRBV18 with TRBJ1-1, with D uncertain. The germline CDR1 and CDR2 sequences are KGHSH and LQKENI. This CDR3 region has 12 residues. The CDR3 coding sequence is TGTGCCAGCTCACCACCTTACACTAAAGCTTTCTTT. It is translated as CASSPPYTKAFF. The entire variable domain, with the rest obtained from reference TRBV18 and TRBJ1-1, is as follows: NAGVMQNPRHLVRRRGQEARLRCSPMKGHSHVYWYRQLPEEGLKFMVYLQKENIIDESGMPKERFSAEFPKEGPSILRIQQVVRGDSAAYFCASSPPYTKAFFGQGTRLTVV.

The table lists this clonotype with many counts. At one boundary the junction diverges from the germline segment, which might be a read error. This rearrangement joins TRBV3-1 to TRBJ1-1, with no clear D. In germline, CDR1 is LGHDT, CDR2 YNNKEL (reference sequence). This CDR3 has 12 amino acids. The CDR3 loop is CASSQERRSLLF. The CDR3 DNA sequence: TGTGCCAGCAGCCAAGAACGCAGGTCCTTGCTCTTT. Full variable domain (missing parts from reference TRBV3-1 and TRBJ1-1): DTAVSQTPKYLVTQMGNDKSIKCEQNLGHDTMYWYKQDSKKFLKIMFSYNNKELIINETVPNRFSPKSPDKAHLNLHINSLELGDSAVYFCASSQERRSLLFGQGTRLTVV.

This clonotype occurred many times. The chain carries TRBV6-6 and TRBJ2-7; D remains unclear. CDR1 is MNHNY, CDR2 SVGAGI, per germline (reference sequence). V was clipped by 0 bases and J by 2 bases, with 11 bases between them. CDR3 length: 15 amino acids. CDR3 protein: CASSYSGPRPYEQYF. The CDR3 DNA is TGTGCCAGCAGTTACTCCGGGCCTAGACCCTACGAGCAGTACTTC.

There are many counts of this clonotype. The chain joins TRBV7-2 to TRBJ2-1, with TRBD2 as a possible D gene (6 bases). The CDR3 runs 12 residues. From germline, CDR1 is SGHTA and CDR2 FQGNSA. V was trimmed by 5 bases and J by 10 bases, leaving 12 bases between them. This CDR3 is CASSLTTREQFF. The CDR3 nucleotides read TGTGCCAGCAGCCTAACGACTAGAGAGCAGTTCTTC.